Here is one T cell receptor (beta chain) with its context. Authors' methods: Estimation of nucleated cell counts relied on the amplification of reference gene primers. Using immunoSEQ multiplex PCR, the repertoire was profiled, and TCRdb retains in-frame clones only, with some absent. Clonal size and the V and J genes are those of that table, whereas D and trimming came from the DNA. Among under 150,000 clones listed, 80% were seen once. These data belong to a study of blood T cell repertoires in COVID-19. The wider study: Samples came from the United States, Italy and Spain, spanning acute and convalescent COVID-19. In each case, the material was cDNA or gDNA derived from T cells, B-cell-depleted T cells, or PBMCs.

The germline V gene encodes CDR1 SGDLS and CDR2 YYNGEE. The CDR3 is made up of 15 amino acids. Trimming cost V 0 bases and J 8 bases; bases outside gene matches: 7. The V gene is TRBV9, the J gene TRBJ2-1; TRBD1 aligns across 8 bases. The sequence was collected from a man aged 55 to 70 with active or convalescent COVID-19. Sequencing input: peripheral blood. The CDR3 here is CASSVGAGGLDEQFF. CDR3 sequence (DNA): TGTGCCAGCAGCGTAGGGGCAGGGGGCTTGGATGAGCAGTTCTTC. Drawing the rest from reference TRBV9 and TRBJ2-1, the complete variable domain is DSGVTQTPKHLITATGQRVTLRCSPRSGDLSVYWYQQSLDQGLQFLIQYYNGEERAKGNILERFSAQQFPDLHSELNLSSLELGDSALYFCASSVGAGGLDEQFFGPGTRLTVL.